This T cell receptor (beta chain) was documented in a study of blood T cell repertoires in COVID-19 (TCRdb year 2020). Regarding the research as a whole: Samples from collaborators originated in the United States, Italy and Spain and spanned both the acute and convalescent phases of COVID-19. Where available, HLA class I and class II types were taken from metadata supplied by the sample provider and were not determined by assay-based typing. Sample metadata almost always included a de-identified subject ID, COVID-19 status, age in years and sex. Samples were obtained from the ongoing ImmuneRACE study (first 160 participants) and from about 1,300 subjects provided by 6 global collaborators. A freely available public database, intended as a resource for researchers studying the immune response to SARS-CoV-2, is where the repertoires were released. Deeply sampled blood TCRbeta repertoires from subjects exposed to, actively infected with, or recovered from COVID-19 were included in the dataset. The prospective study material was composed of cDNA or gDNA derived from T cells, B-cell-depleted T cells, or PBMCs. General conclusions and limits of the study: How much clinical and demographic metadata was included differed by source and by participant, and the metadata was provided uncurated.

The immunoSEQ Assay, a bias-controlled multiplex PCR, was used to amplify TCRbeta CDR3 regions from genomic DNA. The paper's processing steps were these. The number of nucleated cells in each sample was estimated by amplification of reference gene primers within the assay. Sequence reads were collapsed and filtered to measure the absolute abundance of every unique TCRbeta CDR3 rearrangement. For each sample, productive Simpson clonality was calculated as the square root of Simpson's diversity index over productive rearrangements. TCRdb mirrors the immuneACCESS table, restricted to in-frame sequences. Some clones are absent from its copies; in checked studies, under half trace to an unresolved V gene, and the reason for the others is unknown. Clone size and the V and J calls come from that table; the DNA yielded D and trimming. The sample table records 250,000 to 350,000 clones; more than 80% of these occur just once. About 3% of the sample lies in the top ten.

As for this clone: No cognate antigen has been identified for it. No base quality values were provided; no much bigger clone lies one nucleotide off. This CDR3 is also generated by other DNA sequences in the sample.

The cysteine opens and the phenylalanine closes a CDR3 of 15 amino acids. This entry keeps only the CDR3 DNA: 45 bases, framed from base 1. V loses 4 bases at its end and J loses 4 bases; junction bases beyond the gene matches: 5. Based on the germline V gene (reference sequence), the CDR1 and CDR2 sequences are MNHEY and SMNVEV. Whole blood was collected in K2EDTA tubes by collaborating institutions according to the institutions' own protocols. Collaborator samples were shipped for TCRbeta analysis as frozen whole blood, isolated PBMCs, or DNA extracted from either sample type. The chain employs TRBV27 and TRBJ2-5, with 11 central nucleotides matching TRBD2. The source material was peripheral blood. This receptor was identified in a woman aged 30 to 39 with active or convalescent COVID-19. The CDR3 protein is CASSSLAGGRETQYF. The base sequence is TGTGCCAGCAGTTCTCTAGCGGGGGGAAGAGAGACCCAGTACTTC.